This T cell receptor (beta chain) originates from a study of cytotoxic CD8 clonotypes in ibrutinib-treated CLL. Libraries were prepared by immunoSEQ multiplex PCR; TCRdb keeps only in-frame clonotypes and omits some of them. The sample holds approximately 140,000 clones, around 93% seen once. This CDR3 contains 15 residues. The V end lost 1 base, the J end lost 7 bases, and 13 bases lay between the germline ends. Germline V gene data show CDR1 as SGHTA and CDR2 as FQGNSA. This specimen consisted of PBMCs, obtained after 12 months of ibrutinib treatment. This TCR was sampled from a human donor with chronic lymphocytic leukemia. The chain employs TRBV7-2 and TRBJ1-4; no clear D gene. This chain's CDR3 is CASSLGRVGGEKLFF. The CDR3 coding sequence is TGTGCCAGCAGCTTAGGGAGGGTCGGCGGTGAAAAACTGTTTTTT.